A selection of T cell receptor beta chains follows, all from one sample in a study of cytomegalovirus exposure and HLA in healthy donors. TCRdb keeps only in-frame clones here, not all; method: immunoSEQ multiplex PCR. The table has about 94,000 clones, roughly 80% seen once. Sequenced sample: PBMCs. These receptors were collected from a middle-aged man in good health and CMV-seropositive. Each CDR3 is given with its conserved first and last residue. D genes are given only for firm matches. Where a row states a size, it is once, few, many or the class of an expanded clone; other rows omit it.

cdr3_nt,cdr3_aa,j_call,clone_size,v_call,d_call,cdr3_length
TGTGCCAGCAGCTTATCAACAGCCCCCTACGAGCAGTACTTC,CASSLSTAPYEQYF,TRBJ2-7,NA,TRBV7-2,NA,14
TGTGCCAGCAGCCAAGATCGACTATTGGGCGAGCAGTACTTC,CASSQDRLLGEQYF,TRBJ2-7,NA,TRBV4-2,NA,14
TGTGCCAGCAGCTTCTGGCAGGGTGTACTTACGCAGTATTTT,CASSFWQGVLTQYF,TRBJ2-3,NA,TRBV5-6,NA,14
TGTGCTAGCAGCGGCGCACAGTTTGAGACCCAGTACTTC,CASSGAQFETQYF,TRBJ2-5,NA,TRBV7-7,NA,13
TGTGCCAGCAGCTCGCAGGCCACAGATACGCAGTATTTT,CASSSQATDTQYF,TRBJ2-3,NA,TRBV7-6,NA,13
TGTGCCAGCAGCGTAGGAGGCGGGAGGGCCCTAGGTGAGCAGTTCTTC,CASSVGGGRALGEQFF,TRBJ2-1,NA,TRBV9,TRBD2,16
TGCAGCGTTGCCGTAGGAGCAGGGTCCCACGAGCAGTACTTC,CSVAVGAGSHEQYF,TRBJ2-7,NA,TRBV29-1,NA,14
TGCGCCAGCAGCTCCGGGACTCTCACTGAAGCTTTTTTT,CASSSGTLTEAFF,TRBJ1-1,NA,TRBV5-1,NA,13
TGTGCCACCAGCAGGGCGACAGGGGTTAATTCACCCCTCCACTTT,CATSRATGVNSPLHF,TRBJ1-6,few,TRBV15,TRBD1,15
TGCGCCAGCACTAGCGGGGGGGCATCGAGCACAGATACGCAGTATTTT,CASTSGGASSTDTQYF,TRBJ2-3,NA,TRBV10-1,TRBD2,16
TGTGCCAGTAGTATAAAAATCGGACAGGGGGTAGGGACCCAGTACTTC,CASSIKIGQGVGTQYF,TRBJ2-5,NA,TRBV19,TRBD1,16
TGCGCCAGCAGCTTCCGAACCGGGGGATTGGACACTGAAGCTTTCTTT,CASSFRTGGLDTEAFF,TRBJ1-1,NA,TRBV5-1,NA,16
TGTGCCAGCAGTTTACGTATGGGACAGGGGTTTGACTATAATTCACCCCTCCACTTT,CASSLRMGQGFDYNSPLHF,TRBJ1-6,NA,TRBV27,TRBD1,19
TGTGCCAGCAGCTGGGGTTACAGGGGTAAGGCTGAAGCTTTCTTT,CASSWGYRGKAEAFF,TRBJ1-1,few,TRBV7-8,TRBD1,15
TGTGCCAGCAGGGAGCTCACTGAAGCTTTCTTT,CASRELTEAFF,TRBJ1-1,NA,TRBV28,NA,11
TGCGCCAGCAGCTCCGAGGGTTATGAGCAGTTCTTC,CASSSEGYEQFF,TRBJ2-1,few,TRBV5-1,NA,12
TGTGCCAGCAGCGTCTCCGGGTCACAACCGACGCACTATGGCTACACCTTC,CASSVSGSQPTHYGYTF,TRBJ1-2,few,TRBV7-9,NA,17
TGTGCCAGCAGCCGAGGAGGAAGAACACTTTTCGACGAGCAGTACTTC,CASSRGGRTLFDEQYF,TRBJ2-7,NA,TRBV4-2,NA,16
TGTGCCAGCGTTGCTAGCGGGGCCTACGAGCAGTACTTC,CASVASGAYEQYF,TRBJ2-7,NA,TRBV2,TRBD2,13
TGTGCCAGCAGTTTACGAGGGACGCCGGGGGGCTCGGAGCAGTTCTTC,CASSLRGTPGGSEQFF,TRBJ2-1,NA,TRBV28,NA,16
TGCGCCAGCAGCTTGGGGGCTAGCGGGGGAGGGAAATACAATGAGCAGTTCTTC,CASSLGASGGGKYNEQFF,TRBJ2-1,NA,TRBV5-1,TRBD2,18
TGTGCCAGCAGCCTTCTCGGGACAGGTTCCTACGAGCAGTACTTC,CASSLLGTGSYEQYF,TRBJ2-7,NA,TRBV5-6,TRBD1,15
TGTGCCAGCAGCGACAGACCTAATGAAAAACTGTTTTTT,CASSDRPNEKLFF,TRBJ1-4,few,TRBV6-6,NA,13
TGTGCCAGCTCACCGTGGCGAGCGGGGGTGGCAGATACGCAGTATTTT,CASSPWRAGVADTQYF,TRBJ2-3,NA,TRBV18,TRBD2,16
TGTGCCAGCTCACCAGTCTCAGACAGGGGCTATGGCTACACCTTC,CASSPVSDRGYGYTF,TRBJ1-2,NA,TRBV18,TRBD1,15
TGTGCCAGCAGCACAGGGGACGGAGAGCAGTACTTC,CASSTGDGEQYF,TRBJ2-5,NA,TRBV7-9,TRBD1,12
TGTGCCAGCAGTTTAAGCACAGGACAGACTCAGCCCCAGCATTTT,CASSLSTGQTQPQHF,TRBJ1-5,NA,TRBV28,NA,15
TGTGCCAGCAGTCAGGACAGGGGTCGGACTGAAGCTTTCTTT,CASSQDRGRTEAFF,TRBJ1-1,NA,TRBV6-6,TRBD1,14
TGTGCCAGCAGCCCCCAAGGGGGAACGTCGAAGACCCAGTACTTC,CASSPQGGTSKTQYF,TRBJ2-5,NA,TRBV5-4,NA,15
TGTGCCAGCAGCCAAGGTGGGGAGGGCACTGAAGCTTTCTTT,CASSQGGEGTEAFF,TRBJ1-1,NA,TRBV4-2,NA,14
TGCGCCAGCAGCCAAGGGGTAGCGGGAGGACCCACAGATACGCAGTATTTT,CASSQGVAGGPTDTQYF,TRBJ2-3,NA,TRBV4-3,TRBD2,17
TGTGCCAGCAACCCGGCGTGGGGGGGCCGGTACGAGCAGTACTTC,CASNPAWGGRYEQYF,TRBJ2-7,NA,TRBV6-6,NA,15
TGTGCCAGCAGCGTAGGAGGTAAGGGCAATCAGCCCCAGCATTTT,CASSVGGKGNQPQHF,TRBJ1-5,once,TRBV9,NA,15
TGTGCCAGCAGTCCTCGACAGGGGAGGGGAAAACTGTTTTTT,CASSPRQGRGKLFF,TRBJ1-4,NA,TRBV27,TRBD1,14
TGTGCCAGCAGTTACACCATACCTGCAGGGGGCGACGAGCAGTACTTC,CASSYTIPAGGDEQYF,TRBJ2-7,NA,TRBV6-5,TRBD1,16
TGTGCCAGCTCACCTATTAGAACTAACACTGAAGCTTTCTTT,CASSPIRTNTEAFF,TRBJ1-1,NA,TRBV18,NA,14
TGTGCCAGCAGCGGGGGCAGCAGCTCCTACAATGAGCAGTTCTTC,CASSGGSSSYNEQFF,TRBJ2-1,NA,TRBV13,NA,15
TGTGCCAGCAGTGAAAGGACAGACTATGGCTACACCTTC,CASSERTDYGYTF,TRBJ1-2,NA,TRBV6-1,NA,13
TGTGCCAGCAGTTCGGCAGGAAACTATGGCTACACCTTC,CASSSAGNYGYTF,TRBJ1-2,few,TRBV6-1,NA,13
TGTGCCAGTAGTATTGGGGAGGCCCCGTACAATGAGCAGTTCTTC,CASSIGEAPYNEQFF,TRBJ2-1,NA,TRBV19,NA,15
TGTGCCAGCAGCAAGGAGCAATCGAGGGCCAAAAACATTCAGTACTTC,CASSKEQSRAKNIQYF,TRBJ2-4,NA,TRBV27,NA,16
TGTGCCAGCACCGACCATCGGAGACGGTCGAACGAGCAGTACTTC,CASTDHRRRSNEQYF,TRBJ2-7,NA,TRBV28,NA,15
TGTGCCGTAAGAGGAAATCGCGGTGAAGCTTTCTTT,CAVRGNRGEAFF,TRBJ1-1,NA,TRBV28,NA,12
TGTGCCAGCAACACGGCGAGGGAGCCCCAGCATTTT,CASNTAREPQHF,TRBJ1-5,NA,TRBV5-6,NA,12
TGTGCCAGCAGTGTCACTGGGGGGGCGCCTAAGGAGCAGTACTTC,CASSVTGGAPKEQYF,TRBJ2-7,NA,TRBV6-1,NA,15
TGCGCCAGCAGCTCGGGGACTACCAATGAGCAGTTCTTC,CASSSGTTNEQFF,TRBJ2-1,NA,TRBV5-1,TRBD2,13